The table lists the clone carrying this T cell receptor (beta chain) with many counts. As yet, its antigen is unknown. A much bigger clone sits one base away, suggesting this may be a read error. The record originates from a study of T cells in Graves' hyperthyroidism and ophthalmopathy. General observations from the study: Prediction of ophthalmopathy progression came a median approximately 6.6 months pre-onset. Also found in blood were most expanded thyroid clonotypes above 0.001.

There are 14 residues in the CDR3. CDR1 and CDR2 from the germline V gene are SGHAT and FQNNGV. Regions amplified from RNA transcripts were the TCR beta CDR3 regions. Researchers ran a first-round RT-PCR on the TCR CDR3 using the HTBI primer set. MiXCR, applied by TCRdb to the multiplex PCR reads, yields one record per CDR3 protein. The sample carries about 560,000 distinct CDR3 sequences, roughly a sixth recorded once. Graves' hyperthyroidism is called stable when ophthalmopathy does not progress within 18 months. The rearrangement uses TRBV11-2 and TRBJ1-1; D not resolved. Specimen: blood. This sequence originates from a woman between 18 and 29 years old with Graves' hyperthyroidism. The CDR3 region has the DNA TGTGCCAGCAGCCCAATAACAGAGAACACTGGAGCTTTCTTT. Its protein is CASSPITENTGAFF.